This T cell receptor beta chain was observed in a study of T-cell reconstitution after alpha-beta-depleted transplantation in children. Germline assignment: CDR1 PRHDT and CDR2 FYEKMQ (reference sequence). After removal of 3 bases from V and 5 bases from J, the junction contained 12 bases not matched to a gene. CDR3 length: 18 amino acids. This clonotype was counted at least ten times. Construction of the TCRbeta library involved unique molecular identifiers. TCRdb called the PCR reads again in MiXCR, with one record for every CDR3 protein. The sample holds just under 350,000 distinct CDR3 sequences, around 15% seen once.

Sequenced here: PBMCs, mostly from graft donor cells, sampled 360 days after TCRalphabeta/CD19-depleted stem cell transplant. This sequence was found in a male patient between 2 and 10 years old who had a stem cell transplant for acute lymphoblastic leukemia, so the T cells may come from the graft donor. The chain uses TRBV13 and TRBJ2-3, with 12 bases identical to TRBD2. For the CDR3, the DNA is TGTGCCAGCAGCTTGACTAGCGGGAGTTTTCTTGCCGGAGATACGCAGTATTTT. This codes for CASSLTSGSFLAGDTQYF. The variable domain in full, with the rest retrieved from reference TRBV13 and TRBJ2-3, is AAGVIQSPRHLIKEKRETATLKCYPIPRHDTVYWYQQGPGQDPQFLISFYEKMQSDKGSIPDRFSAQQFSDYHSELNMSSLELGDSALYFCASSLTSGSFLAGDTQYFGPGTRLTVL.